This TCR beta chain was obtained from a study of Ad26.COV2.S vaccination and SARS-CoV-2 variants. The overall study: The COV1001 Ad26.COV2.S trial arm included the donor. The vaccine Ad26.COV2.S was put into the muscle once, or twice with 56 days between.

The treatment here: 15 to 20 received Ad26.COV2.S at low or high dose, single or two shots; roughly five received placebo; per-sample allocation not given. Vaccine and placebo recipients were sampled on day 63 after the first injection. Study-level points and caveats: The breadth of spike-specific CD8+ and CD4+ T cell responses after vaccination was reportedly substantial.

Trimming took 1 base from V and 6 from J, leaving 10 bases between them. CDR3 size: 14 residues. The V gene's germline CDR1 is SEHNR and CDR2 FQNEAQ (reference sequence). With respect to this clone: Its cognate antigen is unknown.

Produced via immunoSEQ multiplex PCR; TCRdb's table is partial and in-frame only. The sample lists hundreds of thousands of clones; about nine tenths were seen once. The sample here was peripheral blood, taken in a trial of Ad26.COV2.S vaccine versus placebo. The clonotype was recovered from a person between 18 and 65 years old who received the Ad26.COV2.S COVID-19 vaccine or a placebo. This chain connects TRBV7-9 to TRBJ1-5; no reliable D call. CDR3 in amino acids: CASSLVGHGQPQHF. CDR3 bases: TGTGCCAGCAGCTTAGTAGGGCACGGTCAGCCCCAGCATTTT. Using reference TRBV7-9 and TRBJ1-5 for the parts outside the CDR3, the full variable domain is DTGVSQNPRHKITKRGQNVTFRCDPISEHNRLYWYRQTLGQGPEFLTYFQNEAQLEKSRLLSDRFSAERPKGSFSTLEIQRTEQGDSAMYLCASSLVGHGQPQHFGDGTRLSIL.